This T cell receptor (beta chain) was sequenced for a study of T cells in localized non-small cell lung cancer. Study-wide points: A higher density of T cells in blood coincided with extended overall survival.

The CDR3 totals 13 residues. V shed 6 bases and J shed 1 base, with 10 bases lying between them. In germline, CDR1 is SGHDT, CDR2 YYEEEE. The protocol was immunoSEQ multiplex PCR, while the TCRdb copy is restricted to in-frame clones and leaves out a portion. The sample records about 33,000 clones, roughly 90% being singletons. A note on this clone: Antigen unknown.

V and J are TRBV5-6 and TRBJ1-1; D unclear. Material: peripheral blood, obtained before any cancer treatment. This TCR was sampled from a man aged 40 to 70 with stage I lung adenocarcinoma. The CDR3 bases are TGTGCCAGCACCTTTGCAGGGAACACTGAAGCTTTCTTT. The encoded protein is CASTFAGNTEAFF.